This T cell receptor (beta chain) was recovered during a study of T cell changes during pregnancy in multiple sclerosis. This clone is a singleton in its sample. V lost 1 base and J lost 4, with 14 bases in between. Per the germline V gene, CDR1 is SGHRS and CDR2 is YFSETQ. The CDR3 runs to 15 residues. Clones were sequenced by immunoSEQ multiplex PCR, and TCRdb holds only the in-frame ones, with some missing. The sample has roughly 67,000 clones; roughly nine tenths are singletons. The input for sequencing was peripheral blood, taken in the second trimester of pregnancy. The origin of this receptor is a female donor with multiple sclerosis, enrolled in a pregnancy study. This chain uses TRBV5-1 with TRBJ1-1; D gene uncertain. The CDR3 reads CASSLQRVVGTEAFF. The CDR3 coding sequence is TGCGCCAGCAGCTTGCAACGGGTTGTGGGCACTGAAGCTTTCTTT.